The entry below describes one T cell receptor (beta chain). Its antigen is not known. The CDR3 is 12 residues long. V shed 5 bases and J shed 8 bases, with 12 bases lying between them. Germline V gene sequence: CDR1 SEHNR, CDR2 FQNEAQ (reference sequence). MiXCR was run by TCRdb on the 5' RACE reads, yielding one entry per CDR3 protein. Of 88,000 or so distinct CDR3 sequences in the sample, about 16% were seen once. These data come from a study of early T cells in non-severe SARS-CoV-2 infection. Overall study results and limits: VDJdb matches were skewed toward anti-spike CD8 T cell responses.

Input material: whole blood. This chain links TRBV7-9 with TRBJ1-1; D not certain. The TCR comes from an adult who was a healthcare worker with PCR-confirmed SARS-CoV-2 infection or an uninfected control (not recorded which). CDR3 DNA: TGTGCCAGCAGCGTTACAGAACAGGAAGCTTTCTTT. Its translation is CASSVTEQEAFF.